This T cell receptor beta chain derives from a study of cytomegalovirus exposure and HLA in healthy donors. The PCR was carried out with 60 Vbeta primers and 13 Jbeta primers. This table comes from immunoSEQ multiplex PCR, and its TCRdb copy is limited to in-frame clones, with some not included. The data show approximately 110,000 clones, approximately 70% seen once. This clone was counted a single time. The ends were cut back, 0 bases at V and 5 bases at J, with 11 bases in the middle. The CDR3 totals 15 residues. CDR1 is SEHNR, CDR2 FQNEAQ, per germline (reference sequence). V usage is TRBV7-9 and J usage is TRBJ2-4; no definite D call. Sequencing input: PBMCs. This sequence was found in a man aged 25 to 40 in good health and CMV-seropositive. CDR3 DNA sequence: TGTGCCAGCAGCTTAGCGGAGAGGTACCAAAACATTCAGTACTTC. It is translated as CASSLAERYQNIQYF. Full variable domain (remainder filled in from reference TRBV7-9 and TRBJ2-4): DTGVSQNPRHKITKRGQNVTFRCDPISEHNRLYWYRQTLGQGPEFLTYFQNEAQLEKSRLLSDRFSAERPKGSFSTLEIQRTEQGDSAMYLCASSLAERYQNIQYFGAGTRLSVL.